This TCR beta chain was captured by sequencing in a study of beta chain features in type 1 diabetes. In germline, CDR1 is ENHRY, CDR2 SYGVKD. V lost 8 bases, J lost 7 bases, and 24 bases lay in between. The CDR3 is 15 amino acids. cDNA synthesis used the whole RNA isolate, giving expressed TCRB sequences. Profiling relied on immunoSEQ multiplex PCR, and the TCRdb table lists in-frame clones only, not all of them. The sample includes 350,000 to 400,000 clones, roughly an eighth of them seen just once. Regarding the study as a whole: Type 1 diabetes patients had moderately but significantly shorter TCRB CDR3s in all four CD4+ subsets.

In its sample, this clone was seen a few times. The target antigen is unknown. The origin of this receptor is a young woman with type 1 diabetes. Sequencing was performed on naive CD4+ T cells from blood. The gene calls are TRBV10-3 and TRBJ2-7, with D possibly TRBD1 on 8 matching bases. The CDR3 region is CAIRTGIGTMWEQYF. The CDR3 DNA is TGTGCCATCCGGACAGGGATCGGGACTATGTGGGAGCAGTACTTC.